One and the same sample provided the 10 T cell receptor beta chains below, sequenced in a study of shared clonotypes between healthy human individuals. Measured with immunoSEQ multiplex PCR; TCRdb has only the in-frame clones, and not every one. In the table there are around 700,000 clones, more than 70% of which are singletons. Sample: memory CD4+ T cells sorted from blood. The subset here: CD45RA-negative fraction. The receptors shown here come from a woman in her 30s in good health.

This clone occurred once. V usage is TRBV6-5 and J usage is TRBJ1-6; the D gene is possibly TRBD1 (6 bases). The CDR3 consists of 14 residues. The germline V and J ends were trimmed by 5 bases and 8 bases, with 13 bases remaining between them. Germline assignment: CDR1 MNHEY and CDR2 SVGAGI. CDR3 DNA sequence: TGTGCCAGCAGTCCCCGGACAGCCGATTCACCCCTCCACTTT. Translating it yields CASSPRTADSPLHF.

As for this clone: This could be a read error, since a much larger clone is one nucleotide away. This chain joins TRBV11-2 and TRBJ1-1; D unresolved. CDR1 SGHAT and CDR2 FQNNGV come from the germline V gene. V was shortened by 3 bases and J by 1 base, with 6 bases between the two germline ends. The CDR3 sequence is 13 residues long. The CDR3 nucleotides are TGTGCCAGCAGCTTCGGCGGGAACACTGAAGCTTTCTTT. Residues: CASSFGGNTEAFF.

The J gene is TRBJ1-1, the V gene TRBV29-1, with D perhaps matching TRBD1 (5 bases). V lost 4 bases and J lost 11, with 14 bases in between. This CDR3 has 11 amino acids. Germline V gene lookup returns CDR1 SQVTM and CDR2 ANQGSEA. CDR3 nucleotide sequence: TGCAGCGTTGTGGGACTCCCGGGCGCTTTCTTT. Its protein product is CSVVGLPGAFF.

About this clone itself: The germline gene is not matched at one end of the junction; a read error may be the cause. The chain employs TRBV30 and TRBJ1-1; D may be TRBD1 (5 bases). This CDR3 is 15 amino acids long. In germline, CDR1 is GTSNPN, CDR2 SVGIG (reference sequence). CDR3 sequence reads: CAWSVHHRGRNPRNF. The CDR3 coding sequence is TGTGCCTGGAGTGTACATCATCGGGGACGGAATCCGAGAAACTTT.

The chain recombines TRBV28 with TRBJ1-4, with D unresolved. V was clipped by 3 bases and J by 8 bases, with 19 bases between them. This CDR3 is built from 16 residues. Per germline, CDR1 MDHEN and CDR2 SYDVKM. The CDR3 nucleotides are TGTGCCAGCAGTTTTTGGTCCCCCGACTCAAGCGAAAAACTGTTTTTT. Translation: CASSFWSPDSSEKLFF.

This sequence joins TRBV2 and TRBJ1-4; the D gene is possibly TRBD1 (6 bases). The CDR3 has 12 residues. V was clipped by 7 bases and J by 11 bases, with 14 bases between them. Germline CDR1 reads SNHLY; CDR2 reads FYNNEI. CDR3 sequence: CASTQGNGKLFF. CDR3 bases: TGTGCCAGCACACAGGGAAATGGGAAACTGTTTTTT.

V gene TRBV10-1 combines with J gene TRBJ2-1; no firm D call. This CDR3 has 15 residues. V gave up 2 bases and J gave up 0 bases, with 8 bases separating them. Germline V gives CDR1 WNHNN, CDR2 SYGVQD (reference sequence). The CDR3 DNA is TGCGCCAGCAGTGAGGACGGACGCTCCTACAATGAGCAGTTCTTC. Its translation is CASSEDGRSYNEQFF.

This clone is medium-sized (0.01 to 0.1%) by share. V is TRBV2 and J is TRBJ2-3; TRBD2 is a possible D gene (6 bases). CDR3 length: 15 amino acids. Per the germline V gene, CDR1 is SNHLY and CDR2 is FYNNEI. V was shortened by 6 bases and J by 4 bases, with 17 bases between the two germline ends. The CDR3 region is CASRKLEGRSDTQYF. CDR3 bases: TGTGCCAGCAGAAAATTGGAGGGGCGATCAGATACGCAGTATTTT. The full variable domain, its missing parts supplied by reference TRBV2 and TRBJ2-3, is EPEVTQTPSHQVTQMGQEVILRCVPISNHLYFYWYRQILGQKVEFLVSFYNNEISEKSEIFDDQFSVERPDGSNFTLKIRSTKLEDSAMYFCASRKLEGRSDTQYFGPGTRLTVL.

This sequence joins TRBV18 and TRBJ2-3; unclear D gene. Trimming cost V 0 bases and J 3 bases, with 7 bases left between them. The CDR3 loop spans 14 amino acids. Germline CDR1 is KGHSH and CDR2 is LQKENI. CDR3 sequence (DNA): TGTGCCAGCTCACCACCGATCGGAACAGATACGCAGTATTTT. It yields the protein CASSPPIGTDTQYF.

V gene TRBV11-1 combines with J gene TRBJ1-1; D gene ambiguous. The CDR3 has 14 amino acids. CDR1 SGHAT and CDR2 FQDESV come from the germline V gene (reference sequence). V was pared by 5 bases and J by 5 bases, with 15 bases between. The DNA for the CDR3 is TGTGCCAGCAGCCCTACGAGACATGAAACTGAAGCTTTCTTT. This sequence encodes CASSPTRHETEAFF.